This paragraph reports one T cell receptor beta chain. Its antigen is currently not known. No much larger clone is present one base from it, and per-base qualities are unavailable. The data stem from a study of CD8 T cells in Susac syndrome (dated by TCRdb to the late 2010s). Concerning the study at large: The study used repertoire sequencing to test whether antigen drove CD8+ T cell activation and differentiation in Susac syndrome. The study compared CD8+ T cell repertoire clonality among roughly eleven healthy donors, roughly 14 Susac syndrome patients and 15 multiple sclerosis patients. What the research found in general, with its limitations: The TCR sequencing and HLA analysis was acknowledged to have included a relatively small number of individuals.

The germline V end is reduced by 5 bases and the J end by 0 bases; junction bases left unmatched: 7. CDR3 length: 16 amino acids, cysteine to phenylalanine. The kept DNA is CDR3 alone, 48 bases in frame from the first base. CDR1 and CDR2 are read off the germline V gene (reference sequence) as SEHNR and FQNEAQ. RNA was extracted using the RNeasy kit, and about 0.5 to 1 ug of the RNA was reverse transcribed with random hexamers. TCR beta CDR3 regions were amplified with the immunoSEQ multiplex PCR assay covering 54 Vbeta and 13 Jbeta segments. Bias from PCR amplification was corrected by using a synthetic template baseline for primer optimization and for computational correction. Per the source publication's procedure: Only productive sequences were kept, with reads annotated to V, D and J genes according to IMGT and analyzed in immunoSEQ Analyzer. To calculate clonality, Shannon entropy was normalized by log2 of the number of productive unique sequences and then subtracted from one. For each patient and control, public and private clones were evaluated within the 100 most prevalent clones. Susac-specific clones were defined as absent from healthy and MS cohorts, 1052 published viral clones and other ImmuneACCESS disease sequences. The raw public data were reprocessed by TCRdb itself: fastp quality trimming at Q25, MiXCR clonotype calling, in-frame beta chains only. Merged by CDR3 protein, the rows form single entries marked with the most common genes and DNA. What appears here as the V and J calls and clone size reflects TCRdb's work, not the paper's. This sample has roughly 300,000 distinct CDR3 sequences in its table, and about 85% of those were observed once. 0.095% to 0.14% of the sample is taken by the ten largest.

Peripheral blood CD8+ and CD4+ T cells from healthy donors, Susac syndrome patients and multiple sclerosis patients were profiled using high-throughput TCR beta sequencing. The multiple sclerosis controls were treatment-naive patients who had stable or active relapsing-remitting disease and met the revised McDonald criteria. Bulk CD8+ and CD4+ T cells were purified by magnetic negative isolation, while CD8+ TEMRA cells were enriched using FACS. Blood was collected in EDTA tubes and processed within 24 hours, with PBMCs isolated through density gradient centrifugation. PBMCs intended for TCR sequencing were cryopreserved in liquid nitrogen and were subsequently thawed in a 37 degrees C water bath. A purity of at least 90% was achieved for sorted or isolated CD4+, CD8+ and CD8+ TEMRA cells.

Recombination connected TRBV7-9 to TRBJ2-7; TRBD2 aligns with 10 central bases. The sequenced sample consisted of CD8+ T cells from PBMCs. This TCR was recovered from a human donor with multiple sclerosis. The nucleotide sequence is given as TGTGCCAGCAGCGTACCGGGACTAGCGACCTCCTACGAGCAGTACTTC. Its product reads: CASSVPGLATSYEQYF.